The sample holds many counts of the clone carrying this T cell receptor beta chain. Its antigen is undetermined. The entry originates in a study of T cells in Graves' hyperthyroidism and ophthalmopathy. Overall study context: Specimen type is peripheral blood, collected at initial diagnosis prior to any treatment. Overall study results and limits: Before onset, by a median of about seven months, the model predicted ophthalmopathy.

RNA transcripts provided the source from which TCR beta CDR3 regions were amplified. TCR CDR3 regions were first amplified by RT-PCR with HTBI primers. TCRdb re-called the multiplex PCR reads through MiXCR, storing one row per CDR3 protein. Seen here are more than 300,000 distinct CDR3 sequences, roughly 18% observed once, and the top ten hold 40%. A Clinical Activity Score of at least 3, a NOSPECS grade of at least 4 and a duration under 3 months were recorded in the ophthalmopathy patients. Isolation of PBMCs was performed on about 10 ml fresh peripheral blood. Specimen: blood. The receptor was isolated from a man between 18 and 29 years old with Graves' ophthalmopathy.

DNA of the CDR3: TGTGCCAGCAGCTCGGGGCTAAATGGTGAAAAACTGTTTTTT. Translation: CASSSGLNGEKLFF. The gene calls are TRBV12-3 or TRBV12-4 and TRBJ1-4; tentatively, D is TRBD1 (5 bases). The CDR3 loop spans 14 amino acids. Trimming took off 6 bases at V and 7 bases at J, with 15 bases between the two ends.